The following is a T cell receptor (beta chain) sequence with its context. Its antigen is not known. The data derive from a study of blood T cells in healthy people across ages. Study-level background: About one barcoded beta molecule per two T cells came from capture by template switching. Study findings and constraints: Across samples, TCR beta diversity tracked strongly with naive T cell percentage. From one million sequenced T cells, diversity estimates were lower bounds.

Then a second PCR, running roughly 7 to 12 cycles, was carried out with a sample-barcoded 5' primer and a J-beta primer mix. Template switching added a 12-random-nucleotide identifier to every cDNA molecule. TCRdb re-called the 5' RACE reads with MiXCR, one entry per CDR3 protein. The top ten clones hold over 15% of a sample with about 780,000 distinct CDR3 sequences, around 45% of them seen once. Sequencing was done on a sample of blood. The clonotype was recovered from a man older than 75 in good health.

CDR3 in DNA: TGTGCCAGCACCTCGAGTCTTCCATCCCCCAACAATGAGCAGTTCTTC. Translated: CASTSSLPSPNNEQFF. The rearrangement joins TRBV11-2 to TRBJ2-1; D remains ambiguous. CDR3 length: 16 amino acids. Trimming shortened V by 7 bases and J by 5 bases, and 21 bases separated the two germline ends. Looked up from germline, CDR1 is SGHAT and CDR2 is FQNNGV.